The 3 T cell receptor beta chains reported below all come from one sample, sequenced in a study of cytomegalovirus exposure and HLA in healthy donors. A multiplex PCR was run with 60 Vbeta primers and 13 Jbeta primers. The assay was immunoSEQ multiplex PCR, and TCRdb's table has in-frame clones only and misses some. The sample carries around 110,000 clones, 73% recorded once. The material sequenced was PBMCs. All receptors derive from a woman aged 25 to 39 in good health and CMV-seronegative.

CDR3: CASSQWTRDNEQYF. For the CDR3, the DNA is TGTGCCAGCAGCCAATGGACACGGGACAACGAGCAGTACTTC. The V and J genes are TRBV4-2 and TRBJ2-7, with D possibly TRBD1 on 6 matching bases. V was cut by 2 bases and J by 5 bases, with 13 bases left in between. The CDR3 totals 14 residues. Germline CDR1 reads LGHNA; CDR2 reads YNFKEQ.

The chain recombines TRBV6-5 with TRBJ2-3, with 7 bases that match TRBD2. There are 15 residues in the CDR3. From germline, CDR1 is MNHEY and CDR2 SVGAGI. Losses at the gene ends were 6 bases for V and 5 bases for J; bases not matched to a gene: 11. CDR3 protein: CASSRRGGPKDTQYF. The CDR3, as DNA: TGTGCCAGCAGCCGAAGGGGAGGGCCGAAAGATACGCAGTATTTT.

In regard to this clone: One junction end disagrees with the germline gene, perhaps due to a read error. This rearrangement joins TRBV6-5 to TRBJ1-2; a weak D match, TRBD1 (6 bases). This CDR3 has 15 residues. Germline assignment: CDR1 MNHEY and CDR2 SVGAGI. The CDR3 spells CASSPALGAYYGYTF. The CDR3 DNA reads TGTGCCAGCAGTCCTGCCCTGGGGGCCTACTACGGCTACACCTTC.